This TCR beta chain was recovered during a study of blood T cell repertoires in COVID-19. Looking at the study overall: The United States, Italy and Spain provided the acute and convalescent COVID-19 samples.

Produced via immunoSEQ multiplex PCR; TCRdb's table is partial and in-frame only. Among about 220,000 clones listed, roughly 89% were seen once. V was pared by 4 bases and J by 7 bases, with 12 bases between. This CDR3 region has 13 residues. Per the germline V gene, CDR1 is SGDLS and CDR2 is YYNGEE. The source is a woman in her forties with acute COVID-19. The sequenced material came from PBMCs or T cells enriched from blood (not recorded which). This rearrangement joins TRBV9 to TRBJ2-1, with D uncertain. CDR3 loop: CASSKSLWNEQFF. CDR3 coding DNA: TGTGCCAGCAGCAAGAGCCTTTGGAATGAGCAGTTCTTC.